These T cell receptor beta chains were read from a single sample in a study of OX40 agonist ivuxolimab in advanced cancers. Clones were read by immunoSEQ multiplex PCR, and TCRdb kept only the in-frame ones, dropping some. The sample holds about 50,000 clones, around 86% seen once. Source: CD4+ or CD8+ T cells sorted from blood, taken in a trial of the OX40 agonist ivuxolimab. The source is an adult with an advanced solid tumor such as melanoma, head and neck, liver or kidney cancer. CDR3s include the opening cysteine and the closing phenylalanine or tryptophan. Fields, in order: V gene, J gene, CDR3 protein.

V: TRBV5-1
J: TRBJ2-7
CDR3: CASSLGWGQGSYEQYF

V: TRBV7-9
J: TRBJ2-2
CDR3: CASSLERENTGELFF

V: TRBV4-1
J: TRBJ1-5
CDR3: CASSQDRNQPQHF

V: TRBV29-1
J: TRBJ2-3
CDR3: CSVRLAGSTDTQYF

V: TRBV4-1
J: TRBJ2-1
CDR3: CASSQPTSGRNQVCFF

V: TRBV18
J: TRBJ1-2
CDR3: CASSGGQSYGYTF

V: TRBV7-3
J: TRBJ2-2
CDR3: CASRQLATNTGELFF

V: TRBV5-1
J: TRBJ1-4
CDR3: CASSTALGNEKLFF

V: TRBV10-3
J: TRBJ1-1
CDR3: CAISESTPNTEAFF

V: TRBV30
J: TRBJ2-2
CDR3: CAWGSLGLAGVGGELFF

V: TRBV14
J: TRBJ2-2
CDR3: CASSQGQGRYGELFF